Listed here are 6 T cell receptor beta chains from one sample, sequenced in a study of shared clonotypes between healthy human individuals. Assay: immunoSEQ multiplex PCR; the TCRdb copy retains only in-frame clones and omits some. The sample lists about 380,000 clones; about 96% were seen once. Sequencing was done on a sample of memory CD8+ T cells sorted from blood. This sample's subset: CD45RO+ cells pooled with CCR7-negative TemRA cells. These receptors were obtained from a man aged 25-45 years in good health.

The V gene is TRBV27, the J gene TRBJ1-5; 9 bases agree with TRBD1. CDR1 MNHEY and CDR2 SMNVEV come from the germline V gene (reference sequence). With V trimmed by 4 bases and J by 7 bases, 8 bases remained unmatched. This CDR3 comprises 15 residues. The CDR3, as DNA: TGTGCCAGCAGTTACAGGGGGCGCGATCACCAGCCCCAGCATTTT. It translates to CASSYRGRDHQPQHF.

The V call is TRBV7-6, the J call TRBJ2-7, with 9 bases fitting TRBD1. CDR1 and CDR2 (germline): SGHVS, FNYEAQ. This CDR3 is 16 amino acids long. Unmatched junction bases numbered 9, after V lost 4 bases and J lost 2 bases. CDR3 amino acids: CASSSSSGTGPYEQYF. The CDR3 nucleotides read TGTGCCAGCAGCTCTAGTTCCGGGACAGGGCCCTACGAGCAGTACTTC.

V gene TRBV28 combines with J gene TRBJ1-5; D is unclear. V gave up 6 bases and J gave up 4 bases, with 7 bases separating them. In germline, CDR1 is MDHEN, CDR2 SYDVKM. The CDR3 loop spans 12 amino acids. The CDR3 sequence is CASRGANQPQHF. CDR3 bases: TGTGCCAGCAGGGGAGCTAATCAGCCCCAGCATTTT.

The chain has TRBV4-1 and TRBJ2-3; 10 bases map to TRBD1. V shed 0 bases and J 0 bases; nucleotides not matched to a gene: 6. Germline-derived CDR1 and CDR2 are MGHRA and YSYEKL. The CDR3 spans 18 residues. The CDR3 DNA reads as TGCGCCAGCAGCCAAGAAACCGGGACAGGGGCCAGCACAGATACGCAGTATTTT. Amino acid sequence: CASSQETGTGASTDTQYF.

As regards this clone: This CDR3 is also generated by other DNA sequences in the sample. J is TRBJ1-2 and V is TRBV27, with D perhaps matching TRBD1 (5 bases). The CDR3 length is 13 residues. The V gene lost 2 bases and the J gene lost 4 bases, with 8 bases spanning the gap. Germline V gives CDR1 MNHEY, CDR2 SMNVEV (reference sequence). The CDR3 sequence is CASSLRGGYGYTF. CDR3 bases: TGTGCCAGCAGTTTAAGGGGAGGCTATGGCTACACCTTC.

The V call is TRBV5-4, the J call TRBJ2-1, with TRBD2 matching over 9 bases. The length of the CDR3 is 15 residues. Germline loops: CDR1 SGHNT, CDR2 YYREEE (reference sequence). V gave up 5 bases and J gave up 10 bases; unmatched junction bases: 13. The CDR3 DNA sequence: TGTGCCAGCAGTATGGTCGGGCTAGCGGGAAACGAGCAGTTCTTC. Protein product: CASSMVGLAGNEQFF.